These 3 T cell receptor beta chains were sequenced from one sample in a study of immune cell composition in non-small cell lung cancer. Sequencing used immunoSEQ multiplex PCR; TCRdb keeps in-frame clones, though not all of them. Of more than 1,500 clones listed, around 82% were seen once; the top ten hold roughly 9.9%. The sample taken for sequencing was lung tumor tissue. These receptors were taken from a human donor with non-small cell lung cancer.

The V gene is TRBV10-1, the J gene TRBJ2-7; 7 bases line up with TRBD2. Germline trimming cut 2 bases from V and 5 bases from J; bases unmatched to any gene: 6. The CDR3 loop spans 14 amino acids. CDR1 WNHNN and CDR2 SYGVQD come from the germline V gene (reference sequence). Written as DNA, the CDR3 is TGCGCCAGCAGTGAGGCTAGCGGTGGCAACGAGCAGTACTTC. This translates into CASSEASGGNEQYF.

In this sample, this clone is large. J is TRBJ2-5 and V is TRBV2; 9 nucleotides line up with TRBD1. Germline CDR1 and CDR2: SNHLY and FYNNEI. The V gene end was trimmed by 2 bases and the J gene end by 5 bases; junction bases not matched to a gene: 6. The CDR3 sequence is 15 residues long. CDR3 DNA: TGTGCCAGCAGTGAATCCGGGACAGGGTATGAGACCCAGTACTTC. Its translation is CASSESGTGYETQYF.

The chain uses TRBV28 and TRBJ2-5; 16 nucleotides agree with TRBD2. CDR1 and CDR2 from the germline V gene are MDHEN and SYDVKM. After removal of 4 bases from V and 4 bases from J, the junction contained 3 bases not matched to a gene. The CDR3 is made up of 16 amino acids. For the CDR3, the DNA is TGTGCCAGCAGTTCCGGGACTAGCGGGAGGGCAGAGACCCAGTACTTC. Residues: CASSSGTSGRAETQYF.